These T cell receptor beta chains were read from a single sample in a study of blood T cell repertoires in COVID-19. Clones were read by immunoSEQ multiplex PCR, and TCRdb kept only the in-frame ones, dropping some. Of a few hundred thousand clones listed, around 85% are singletons. The sequencing sample was made of PBMCs or T cells enriched from blood (not recorded which). The source is a woman aged 60-75 years who had recovered from COVID-19. The CDR3 runs from the conserved cysteine through the conserved F or W. A D gene is named only where the DNA matches it firmly. Rows give clone size only sometimes, using once, few, many, or a class for an expanded clone.

V	J	D	size	DNA	CDR3
TRBV24-1	TRBJ2-3	TRBD2	NA	TGTGCCACCAGTGACTCGGGACTAGCGGGCGTAGATACGCAGTATTTT	CATSDSGLAGVDTQYF
TRBV12-3/TRBV12-4	TRBJ2-1	NA	NA	TGTGCCAGCAGTTTGACTCAGGGGTCGCAGTTCTTC	CASSLTQGSQFF
TRBV2	TRBJ2-7	NA	NA	TGTGCCAGCAGTGAAAAAGGGGATCAGGGCGAGCAGTACTTC	CASSEKGDQGEQYF
TRBV5-4	TRBJ2-1	NA	NA	TGTGCCAGCAGCCAGGGCTTGGGGCAGTTCTTC	CASSQGLGQFF
TRBV2	TRBJ2-3	NA	NA	TGTGCCAGCAGTTTAAGCACAGATACGCAGTATTTT	CASSLSTDTQYF
TRBV27	TRBJ1-6	NA	few	TGTGCCAGCAGTAGGGGAGGGACACCCCTCCACTTT	CASSRGGTPLHF
TRBV5-1	TRBJ2-3	TRBD2	once	TGCGCCAGTTCTAGCGGGGGCGGCACAGATACGCAGTATTTT	CASSSGGGTDTQYF
TRBV19	TRBJ1-2	TRBD1	once	TGTGCCAGTACTAAACAGGGGTACTATGGCTACACCTTC	CASTKQGYYGYTF
TRBV5-1	TRBJ1-4	NA	once	TGCGCCAGCAGCTTGGGGACAGAGGGTGGTGAAAAACTGTTTTTT	CASSLGTEGGEKLFF
TRBV5-6	TRBJ2-4	TRBD2	NA	TGTGCCAGCAGCCCAACACCCCGGGGGGGCATTCAGTACTTC	CASSPTPRGGIQYF
TRBV19	TRBJ1-6	NA	NA	TGTGCCAGTAGTCCCCGGGTCCGGGATTCACCCCTCCACTTT	CASSPRVRDSPLHF
TRBV1	TRBJ2-5	NA	NA	TGCACCAGCAGCCCCCCCCCGGGGCGAGGGGCTAGTAGGGGGCAAGAGACCCAGTACTTC	CTSSPPPGRGASRGQETQYF
TRBV6-1	TRBJ2-7	NA	NA	TGTGCCAGCAGTGAAGCGCTTCAGGTGAAACACTACGAGCAGTACTTC	CASSEALQVKHYEQYF
TRBV3-1/TRBV3-2	TRBJ1-3	NA	few	TGTGCCAGCAGCCAAACACAGGGAAGAAACACCATATATTTT	CASSQTQGRNTIYF
TRBV2	TRBJ2-3	NA	once	TGTGCCAGCAGGACAGGACTGGGCAGCACAGATACGCAGTATTTT	CASRTGLGSTDTQYF